This T cell receptor beta chain was sequenced in a study of T-cell memory formation after mild COVID-19. Worth noting for this clonotype: Its antigen is not identified.

Study-wide results and limits: Pre-infection memory showed some responding clones, and this suggested that cross-reactive memory joined.

The CDR3 length is 15 residues. Germline V gene data show CDR1 as GTSNPN and CDR2 as SVGIG (reference sequence). Trimming removed 2 bases at V and 4 bases at J, with 15 bases between. Each CDR3 protein gets one entry after TCRdb re-called the 5' RACE reads with MiXCR. The sample consists of 120,000 to 150,000 distinct CDR3 sequences, 15% to 20% of them appearing once. The rearrangement uses TRBV30 and TRBJ1-5, with a weak D call TRBD1 (5 bases). The sample comprised PBMCs or a T cell subset sorted from them (not recorded which). The TCR was taken from an adult woman who had mild COVID-19 (a few samples of this study predate the infection). Cell type and time point are not known. In DNA, the CDR3 is TGTGCCTGGAGTCCGGCGGGGACCCTAAATCAGCCCCAGCATTTT. Translated, it gives CAWSPAGTLNQPQHF. Supplemented by reference TRBV30 and TRBJ1-5, the full variable domain reads SQTIHQWPATLVQPVGSPLSLECTVEGTSNPNLYWYRQAAGRGLQLLFYSVGIGQISSEVPQNLSASRPQDRQFILSSKKLLLSDSGFYLCAWSPAGTLNQPQHFGDGTRLSIL.